These T cell receptor beta chains were read from a single sample in a study of T-cell memory formation after mild COVID-19. TCRdb called the 5' RACE reads again in MiXCR, with one record for every CDR3 protein. The sample has around 450,000 distinct CDR3 sequences, approximately 24% seen once. Input material: PBMCs or a T cell subset sorted from them (not recorded which). These receptors came from an adult woman who had mild COVID-19 (a few samples of this study predate the infection). Cell type and time point are not known. The CDR3 runs from the conserved cysteine through the conserved F or W.

V: TRBV7-9; J: TRBJ2-2; CDR3: CASSLDTGGTGELFF
V: TRBV4-1; J: TRBJ1-4; CDR3: CASSLGPALNEKLFF
V: TRBV7-6; J: TRBJ2-7; CDR3: CASSQGGGISEQYF
V: TRBV18; J: TRBJ2-5; CDR3: CASSGEGETQYF
V: TRBV9; J: TRBJ2-7; CDR3: CASSVAGYSYEQYF
V: TRBV9; J: TRBJ2-1; CDR3: CASSVSPGGAPNEQFF
V: TRBV6-6; J: TRBJ2-1; CDR3: CASSPTGHEQFF
V: TRBV27; J: TRBJ1-6; CDR3: CASSPQESNSPLHF
V: TRBV20-1; J: TRBJ1-5; CDR3: CSARSQGRGSNQPQHF
V: TRBV9; J: TRBJ2-7; CDR3: CASSVESGYAYEQYF
V: TRBV6-6; J: TRBJ1-2; CDR3: CASSSKKQGSDGYTF
V: TRBV29-1; J: TRBJ2-2; CDR3: CSGRRTSGTGELFF
V: TRBV7-2; J: TRBJ1-6; CDR3: CASSRLPSRVGNSPLHF
V: TRBV7-9; J: TRBJ2-6; CDR3: CASSAENAGANVLTF
V: TRBV18; J: TRBJ2-3; CDR3: CASSSTTSGGRTDTQYF
V: TRBV11-2; J: TRBJ1-1; CDR3: CASSLVPGTGWAFF
V: TRBV7-2; J: TRBJ1-2; CDR3: CASSPKPGQNLYGYTF